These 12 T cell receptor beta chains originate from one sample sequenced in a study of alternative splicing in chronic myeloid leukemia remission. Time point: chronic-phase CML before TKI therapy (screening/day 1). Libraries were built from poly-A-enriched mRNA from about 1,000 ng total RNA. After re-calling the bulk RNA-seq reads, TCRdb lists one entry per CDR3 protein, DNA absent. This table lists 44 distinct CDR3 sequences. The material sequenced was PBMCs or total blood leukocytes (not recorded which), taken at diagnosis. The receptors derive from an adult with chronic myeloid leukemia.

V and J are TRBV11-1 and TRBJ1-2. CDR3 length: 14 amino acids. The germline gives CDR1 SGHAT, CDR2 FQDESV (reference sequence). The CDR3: CASSPLGLNYGYTF.

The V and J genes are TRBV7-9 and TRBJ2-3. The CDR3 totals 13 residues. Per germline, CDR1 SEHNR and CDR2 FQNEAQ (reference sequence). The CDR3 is CASSFEDTDTQYF.

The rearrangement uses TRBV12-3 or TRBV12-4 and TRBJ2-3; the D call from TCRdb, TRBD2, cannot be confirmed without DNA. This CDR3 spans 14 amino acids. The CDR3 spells CASSLGTSADTQYF.

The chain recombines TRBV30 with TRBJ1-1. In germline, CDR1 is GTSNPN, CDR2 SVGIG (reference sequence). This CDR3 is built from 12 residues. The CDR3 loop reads CAWSRGDTEAFF.

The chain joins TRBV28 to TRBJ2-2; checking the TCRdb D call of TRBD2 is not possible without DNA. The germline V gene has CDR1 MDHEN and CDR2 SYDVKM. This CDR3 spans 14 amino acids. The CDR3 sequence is CASSYAVATGELFF.

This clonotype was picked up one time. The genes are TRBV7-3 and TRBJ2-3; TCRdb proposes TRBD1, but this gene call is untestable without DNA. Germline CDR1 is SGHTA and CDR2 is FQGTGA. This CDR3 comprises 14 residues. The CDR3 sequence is CASSLGDRADTQYF.

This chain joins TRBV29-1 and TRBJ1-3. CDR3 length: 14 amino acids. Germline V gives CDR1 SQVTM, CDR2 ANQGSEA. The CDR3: CSVSAGNSGNTIYF. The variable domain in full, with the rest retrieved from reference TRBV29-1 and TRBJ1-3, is SAVISQKPSRDICQRGTSLTIQCQVDSQVTMMFWYRQQPGQSLTLIATANQGSEATYESGFVIDKFPISRPNLTFSTLTVSNMSPEDSSIYLCSVSAGNSGNTIYFGEGSWLTVV.

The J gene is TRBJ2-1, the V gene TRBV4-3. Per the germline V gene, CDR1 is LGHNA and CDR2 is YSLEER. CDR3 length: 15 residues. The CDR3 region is CASSQSTFSYNEQFF.

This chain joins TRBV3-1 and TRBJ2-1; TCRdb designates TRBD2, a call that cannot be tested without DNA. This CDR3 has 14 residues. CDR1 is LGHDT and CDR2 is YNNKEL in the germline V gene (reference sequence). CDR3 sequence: CASSSLGLRSEQFF.

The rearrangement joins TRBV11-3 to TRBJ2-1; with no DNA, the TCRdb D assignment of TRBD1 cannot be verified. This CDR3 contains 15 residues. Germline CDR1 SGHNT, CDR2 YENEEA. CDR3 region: CASSFVRGSYNEQFF.

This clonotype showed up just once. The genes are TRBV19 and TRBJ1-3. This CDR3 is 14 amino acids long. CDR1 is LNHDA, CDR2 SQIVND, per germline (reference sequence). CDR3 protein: CASSGFLSGNNIYF.

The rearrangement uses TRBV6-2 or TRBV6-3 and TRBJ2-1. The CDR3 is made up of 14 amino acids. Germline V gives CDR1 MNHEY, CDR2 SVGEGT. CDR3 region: CASSLSIPVGEQFF.